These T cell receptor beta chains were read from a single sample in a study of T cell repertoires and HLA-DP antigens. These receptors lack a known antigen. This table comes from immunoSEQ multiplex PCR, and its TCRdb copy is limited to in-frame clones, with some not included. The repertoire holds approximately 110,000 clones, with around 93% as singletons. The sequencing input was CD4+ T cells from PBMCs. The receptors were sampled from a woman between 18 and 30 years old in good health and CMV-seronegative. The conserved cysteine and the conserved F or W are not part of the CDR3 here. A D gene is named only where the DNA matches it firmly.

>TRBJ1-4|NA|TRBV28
ASSWAGAFSTNEKLF
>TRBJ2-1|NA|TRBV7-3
ASSLGVSAALYNEQF
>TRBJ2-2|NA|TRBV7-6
ASSTVDGELF
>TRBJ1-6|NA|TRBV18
ASSPQGSYNSPLH
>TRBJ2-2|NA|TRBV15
ATSRDHRDTGELF
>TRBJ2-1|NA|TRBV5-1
ASSSTRTYSYNEQF
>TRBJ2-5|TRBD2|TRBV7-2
ASSLARRGGPQY
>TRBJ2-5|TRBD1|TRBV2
ASNPGTGRETQY
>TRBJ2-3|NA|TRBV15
ATSRVYTDTQY
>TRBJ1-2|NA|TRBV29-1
SVGQEYGYT
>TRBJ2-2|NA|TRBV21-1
ASSTGQGLSGELF
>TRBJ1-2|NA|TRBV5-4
ASSDADSYGYT
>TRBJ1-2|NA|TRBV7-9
ASTSRVRGYGYT
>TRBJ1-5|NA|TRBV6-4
ASSGEDKSNEPQH
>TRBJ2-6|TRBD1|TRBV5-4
ASSDRAPGANVLT